This paragraph reports one T cell receptor (beta chain). The table came from immunoSEQ multiplex PCR; TCRdb's copy has only in-frame clones and leaves some out. The sample has 140,000 or so clones, over 70% seen once. The data belong to a study of blood T cell repertoires in COVID-19. At the level of the study: Sites across the United States, Italy and Spain contributed samples from acute and convalescent COVID-19.

The CDR3 length is 14 residues. Trimming pared 8 bases from V and 6 bases from J, leaving 19 bases between. Germline loops: CDR1 MNHEY, CDR2 SVGAGI. The sequenced sample was peripheral blood. The sequence came from a woman between 45 and 60 years old with acute or convalescent COVID-19. The chain joins TRBV6-5 to TRBJ1-1, with D perhaps matching TRBD1 (6 bases). This CDR3 is CASATGGNPPEAFF. CDR3 in DNA: TGTGCCAGCGCCACGGGGGGCAACCCCCCTGAAGCTTTCTTT.